The 15 T cell receptor beta chains given below trace back to one sample, sequenced in a study of T cells in Graves' hyperthyroidism and ophthalmopathy. RNA transcripts gave rise to amplified TCR beta CDR3 regions. In the first-round RT-PCR of the TCR CDR3, the HTBI primer set was used. TCRdb reprocessed the multiplex PCR reads via MiXCR and lists one record per CDR3 protein. Of 690,000 or so distinct CDR3 sequences listed, around 20% are singletons. The sample taken for sequencing was blood. The receptors come from a woman between 45 and 60 years old with Graves' hyperthyroidism that later progressed to Graves' ophthalmopathy.

This clonotype was observed at least ten times. The gene calls are TRBV5-1 and TRBJ2-3; D remains ambiguous. Trimming removed 6 bases at V and 2 bases at J, with 16 bases between. This CDR3 has 15 amino acids. Germline V CDR1 and CDR2: SGHRS, YFSETQ. CDR3 nucleotide sequence: TGCGCCAGCAAACTTACCCCCTCTAACACAGATACGCAGTATTTT. Its protein is CASKLTPSNTDTQYF.

There are many counts of this clonotype. V gene TRBV12-3 or TRBV12-4 combines with J gene TRBJ1-5, with a possible D match to TRBD1 (5 bases). V lost 7 bases to trimming and J lost 4 bases, with 14 bases between them. The CDR3 length is 14 residues. Here the CDR3 reads CASTQPGRNQPQHF. The CDR3 DNA is TGTGCCAGCACCCAGCCAGGGCGAAATCAGCCCCAGCATTTT.

This clonotype was found a few times. The chain joins TRBV6-1 to TRBJ1-1; D is uncertain. V lost 2 bases, J lost 7 bases, and 5 bases lay in between. CDR1 and CDR2 from the germline V gene are MNHNS and SASEGT. The length of the CDR3 is 11 residues. The CDR3 loop reads CASSEKGEAFF. In DNA form, the CDR3 reads TGTGCCAGCAGTGAAAAAGGTGAAGCTTTCTTT.

This clonotype has a count of ten or more. The chain uses TRBV5-4 and TRBJ2-7; D possibly matches TRBD1 or TRBD2 (5 bases each). CDR1 is SGHNT, CDR2 YYREEE, per germline (reference sequence). V shed 6 bases and J shed 0 bases, with 13 bases lying between them. This CDR3 contains 14 residues. Here the CDR3 DNA reads TGTGCCAGCACAAGGGACCCGAGCTCCTACGAGCAGTACTTC. Translation gives CASTRDPSSYEQYF. The variable domain in full, completed from reference TRBV5-4 and TRBJ2-7, reads ETGVTQSPTHLIKTRGQQVTLRCSSQSGHNTVSWYQQALGQGPQFIFQYYREEENGRGNFPPRFSGLQFPNYSSELNVNALELDDSALYLCASTRDPSSYEQYFGPGTRLTVT.

This chain uses TRBV12-3 or TRBV12-4 with TRBJ1-1, with unresolved D. The length of the CDR3 is 15 residues. The V end lost 3 bases, the J end lost 2 bases, and 13 bases lay between the germline ends. The chain's CDR3 is CASSLGGSKNTEAFF. In DNA, the CDR3 is TGTGCCAGCAGTTTGGGCGGAAGCAAAAACACTGAAGCTTTCTTT.

The chain couples TRBV20-1 to TRBJ1-2; TRBD1 agrees at 9 bases. Germline lookup yields CDR1 DFQATT and CDR2 SNEGSKA (reference sequence). Trimming removed 6 bases from V and 6 bases from J; junction bases left unmatched: 11. The CDR3 runs to 14 residues. The chain's CDR3 is CSAELIRDRDGYTF. In nucleotides, the CDR3 is TGCAGTGCCGAACTGATCCGGGACAGGGATGGCTACACCTTC.

The rearrangement uses TRBV15 and TRBJ2-1; TRBD1 matches at 8 bases. V was clipped by 1 base and J by 8 bases; unmatched bases: 4. The CDR3 loop spans 14 amino acids. Looked up from germline, CDR1 is LNHNV and CDR2 is YYDKDF (reference sequence). The CDR3 region is CATSRGRGRDEQFF. The CDR3 nucleotides read TGTGCCACCAGCAGAGGCAGGGGGCGGGATGAGCAGTTCTTC.

In this sample, this clonotype turned up many times. J is TRBJ2-3 and V is TRBV24-1, with D tentatively TRBD2 (6 bases). Per germline, CDR1 KGHDR and CDR2 SFDVKD. This CDR3 has 17 residues. Between the trimmed V and J ends, which lost 0 bases and 2 bases, there was a span of 14 bases. CDR3 DNA: TGTGCCACCAGTGATTTGGAACGCGCGGGGCACACAGATACGCAGTATTTT. It yields the protein CATSDLERAGHTDTQYF.

This clonotype has at least ten counts. Written as DNA, the CDR3 is TGTGCCAGCAGCACAACTAGCGGGCATAACAATGAGCAGTTCTTC. Translating gives CASSTTSGHNNEQFF. The chain carries TRBV27 and TRBJ2-1; 9 bases align to TRBD2. Germline V CDR1 and CDR2: MNHEY, SMNVEV (reference sequence). CDR3 length: 15 residues. Germline trimming cut 6 bases from V and 5 bases from J; bases unmatched to any gene: 8.

This sequence joins TRBV19 and TRBJ1-6; D is unresolved. V was shortened by 3 bases and J by 7 bases, with 10 bases between the two germline ends. This CDR3 is 14 amino acids long. Germline CDR1 is LNHDA and CDR2 is SQIVND (reference sequence). CDR3 sequence reads: CASSIRGGNSPLHF. The CDR3 coding sequence is TGTGCCAGTAGTATTCGTGGTGGGAATTCACCCCTCCACTTT.

This clonotype has a count of ten or more. The chain is built from TRBV3-1 and TRBJ2-5; maybe TRBD1 (5 bases). This CDR3 is 15 amino acids long. V gave up 5 bases and J gave up 7 bases, with 20 bases separating them. Germline CDR1 and CDR2: LGHDT and YNNKEL (reference sequence). CDR3 loop: CASSVQFVLQGTQYF. Written as DNA, the CDR3 is TGTGCCAGCAGCGTGCAATTCGTCCTGCAGGGGACCCAGTACTTC.

This clonotype was recorded only once. The chain couples TRBV5-8 to TRBJ2-5; 9 bases match TRBD1. With V trimmed by 3 bases and J by 3 bases, 9 bases remained unmatched. The V gene's germline CDR1 is SGHTS and CDR2 YDEGEE. The CDR3 loop spans 16 amino acids. CDR3 sequence: CASSWRGQGLEETQYF. CDR3 DNA sequence: TGTGCCAGCAGCTGGCGGGGACAGGGTCTTGAAGAGACCCAGTACTTC.

The gene calls are TRBV19 and TRBJ2-5; tentatively, D is TRBD1 (5 bases). The CDR3 loop spans 14 amino acids. Trimming cost V 4 bases and J 5 bases, with 14 bases left between them. Germline CDR1 reads LNHDA; CDR2 reads SQIVND (reference sequence). The DNA of the CDR3 is TGTGCCAGTAGTACCCCAGGGAATATGGAGACCCAGTACTTC. Translating it yields CASSTPGNMETQYF.

The table lists this clonotype with many counts. The DNA of the CDR3 is TGTGCCAGCAGTTTACGACAGGGGCACTCACCCCTCCACTTT. As protein: CASSLRQGHSPLHF. The genes are TRBV12-3 or TRBV12-4 and TRBJ1-6, with 8 nucleotides matching TRBD1. Unmatched junction bases numbered 4, after V lost 2 bases and J lost 10 bases. The CDR3 has 14 residues.

This clonotype was counted many times. The chain employs TRBV11-1 and TRBJ2-1, with D possibly matching TRBD2 (5 bases). V was trimmed by 1 base and J by 9 bases, leaving 10 bases between them. The CDR3 covers 13 residues. Germline assignment: CDR1 SGHAT and CDR2 FQDESV (reference sequence). CDR3 coding DNA: TGTGCCAGCAGCTTAGGCCAAAGCGGTGAGCAGTTCTTC. Protein: CASSLGQSGEQFF.